Listed below are T cell receptor beta chains from one sample, sequenced in a study of T cell responses to AZD1222 COVID-19 vaccine. Here immunoSEQ multiplex PCR was the method, and the copy in TCRdb shows in-frame clones only, minus some. The sample holds about 120,000 clones, more than 85% seen once. The sample here was peripheral blood, taken on day 0 of AZD1222 vaccination. The receptors derive from an adult in good health. CDR3s include the opening cysteine and the closing phenylalanine or tryptophan.

v_call	j_call	cdr3_aa
TRBV7-2	TRBJ2-7	CASSLERVSHEQYF
TRBV5-8	TRBJ1-6	CASSTRTGPPLHF
TRBV5-4	TRBJ1-2	CASSRTGTYGYTF
TRBV19	TRBJ2-7	CASSIRGSGGTYEQYF
TRBV23-1	TRBJ1-2	CASRSTGGLGANYGYTF
TRBV14	TRBJ1-2	CASSQIRGDTRRDGYTF
TRBV28	TRBJ2-5	CASSFWGQETQYF
TRBV7-3	TRBJ2-5	CASSPGLAGGPLETQYF
TRBV7-9	TRBJ2-7	CASSLSTHSYEQYF
TRBV30	TRBJ1-2	CAWEMGLNYGYTF
TRBV5-4	TRBJ1-1	CASSPGTLNTEAFF
TRBV3-1/TRBV3-2	TRBJ2-1	CASSRRLAGGHEQFF
TRBV6-6	TRBJ2-7	CASSYSTGGGSEQYF
TRBV28	TRBJ2-7	CASSLWGGQGAYEQYF
TRBV11-3	TRBJ2-7	CASSGVDYEQYF
TRBV5-1	TRBJ1-1	CASSLSGGLTEAFF
TRBV27	TRBJ2-5	CASRTRTGEHIETQYF
TRBV10-2	TRBJ1-4	CASSAPFVRGVEKLFF
TRBV7-9	TRBJ1-2	CASSLDGTVGYTF
TRBV6-1	TRBJ1-2	CASSETGLRGYTF
TRBV11-2	TRBJ2-3	CASSRRQGLEADTQYF
TRBV6-2/TRBV6-3	TRBJ2-7	CASSNVRTGEQYF
TRBV6-6	TRBJ2-7	CASRRTSGRDYEQYF
TRBV5-6	TRBJ1-1	CASSLNTLNTEAFF
TRBV7-2	TRBJ2-2	CASSSRQTGELFF
TRBV9	TRBJ1-1	CASSAGGTEAFF
TRBV6-5	TRBJ1-4	CASSMGTGEGKLFF
TRBV30	TRBJ2-3	CAWSWTSTDTQYF
TRBV7-2	TRBJ2-7	CASSSGGTYAYEQYF
TRBV5-1	TRBJ2-1	CASSLSAVGLYNEQFF
TRBV4-2	TRBJ1-1	CASTRGGGNTEAFF
TRBV18	TRBJ2-3	CASSPPWDRFSTDTQYF
TRBV7-3	TRBJ2-5	CASSRTSGGAQETQYF
TRBV27	TRBJ1-1	CASSPRTGLNTEAFF
TRBV9	TRBJ1-6	CASSVGTAGSPLHF
TRBV5-1	TRBJ1-3	CASSLDGGYGNTIYF
TRBV2	TRBJ2-1	CASSEDRGARSEQFF
TRBV29-1	TRBJ1-5	CSARGGGDQPQHF
TRBV7-8	TRBJ1-4	CASSLSGTGREKLFF
TRBV7-2	TRBJ2-7	CASSLGRGRFYEQYF
TRBV7-2	TRBJ2-2	CASSSDRDNTGELFF
TRBV30	TRBJ2-7	CAWSEGQGGYEQYF
TRBV18	TRBJ1-1	CASSPLDSAGTEAFF
TRBV4-1	TRBJ1-5	CASSQAGLDQPQHF
TRBV30	TRBJ2-5	CAWSWGLKETQYF
TRBV3-1/TRBV3-2	TRBJ1-3	CASSQGQSSGNTIYF
TRBV11-3	TRBJ1-6	CASSFTGNSPLHF
TRBV15	TRBJ1-1	CATSRGGSEAFF
TRBV2	TRBJ2-5	CASSEMGTQEYF
TRBV27	TRBJ2-7	CASARDRVTYEQYF
TRBV27	TRBJ2-7	CASSFGLTYEQYF
TRBV5-4	TRBJ2-5	CASRPLAGEETQYF
TRBV5-1	TRBJ2-7	CASSLDRVSYEQYF
TRBV7-3	TRBJ2-1	CASSESASSYNEQFF
TRBV19	TRBJ1-5	CASSHDRGRNQPQHF
TRBV23-1	TRBJ2-1	CASSRISREDDHLNYNEQFF
TRBV7-2	TRBJ1-5	CASSLDSGQSYSNQPQHF
TRBV7-9	TRBJ1-5	CASSLGDSSNQPQHF
TRBV2	TRBJ2-7	CASNAQGLDEQYF